This TCR beta chain comes out of a study of T-cell memory formation after mild COVID-19. Study-level points and caveats: Clones which contracted sat mainly in CM and EM if CD4+, and in EMRA if CD8+.

TCRdb recomputed calls from the 5' RACE reads with MiXCR, one row per CDR3 protein. The profile shows roughly 150,000 distinct CDR3 sequences, around 13% of them singletons. The CDR3 covers 15 residues. V trimming: 0 bases; J trimming: 5 bases; junction bases outside the gene matches: 3. Germline V gene lookup returns CDR1 SGHNT and CDR2 YYREEE (reference sequence). Notes on this clonotype: What it binds is unknown.

The sequence came from an adult woman who had mild COVID-19 (a few samples of this study predate the infection). Cell type and time point are not known. Sequenced material: PBMCs or a T cell subset sorted from them (not recorded which). The chain links TRBV5-4 to TRBJ2-7; 12 bases line up with TRBD2. The CDR3 reads CASSLDWTSGNEQYF. CDR3 nucleotide sequence: TGTGCCAGCAGCTTGGACTGGACTAGCGGGAACGAGCAGTACTTC.